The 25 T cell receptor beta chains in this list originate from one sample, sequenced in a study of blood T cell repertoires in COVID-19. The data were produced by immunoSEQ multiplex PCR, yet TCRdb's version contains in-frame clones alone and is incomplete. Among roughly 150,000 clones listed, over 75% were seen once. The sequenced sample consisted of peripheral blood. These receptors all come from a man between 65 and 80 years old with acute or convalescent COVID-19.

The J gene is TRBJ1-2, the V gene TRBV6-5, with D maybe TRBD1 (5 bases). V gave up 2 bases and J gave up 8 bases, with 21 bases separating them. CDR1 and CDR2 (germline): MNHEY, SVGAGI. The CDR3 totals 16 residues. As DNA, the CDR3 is TGTGCCAGCAGTTACCAGCCGCTTTCGGCAGGGCTCGGCTACACCTTC. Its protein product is CASSYQPLSAGLGYTF.

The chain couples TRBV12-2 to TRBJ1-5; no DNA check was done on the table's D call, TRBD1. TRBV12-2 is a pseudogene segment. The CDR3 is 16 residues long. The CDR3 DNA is TGTGCAAGTCGCTTAGCGGGGGACACCAGCAATCAGCCCCAGCATTTT. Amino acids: CASRLAGDTSNQPQHF.

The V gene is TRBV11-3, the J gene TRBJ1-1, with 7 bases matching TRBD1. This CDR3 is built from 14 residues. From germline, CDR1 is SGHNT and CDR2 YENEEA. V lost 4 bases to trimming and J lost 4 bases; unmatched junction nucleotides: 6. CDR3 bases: TGTGCCAGCAGCTCCGGACAGGTTGGCACTGAAGCTTTCTTT. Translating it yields CASSSGQVGTEAFF.

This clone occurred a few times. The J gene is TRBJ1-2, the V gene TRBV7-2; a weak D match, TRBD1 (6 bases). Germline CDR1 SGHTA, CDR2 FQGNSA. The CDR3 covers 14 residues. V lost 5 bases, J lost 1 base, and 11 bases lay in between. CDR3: CASSRTADNYGYTF. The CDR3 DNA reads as TGTGCCAGCAGCCGGACAGCCGATAACTATGGCTACACCTTC. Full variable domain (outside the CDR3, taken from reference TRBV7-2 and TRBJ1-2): GAGVSQSPSNKVTEKGKDVELRCDPISGHTALYWYRQSLGQGLEFLIYFQGNSAPDKSGLPSDRFSAERTGGSVSTLTIQRTQQEDSAVYLCASSRTADNYGYTFGSGTRLTVV.

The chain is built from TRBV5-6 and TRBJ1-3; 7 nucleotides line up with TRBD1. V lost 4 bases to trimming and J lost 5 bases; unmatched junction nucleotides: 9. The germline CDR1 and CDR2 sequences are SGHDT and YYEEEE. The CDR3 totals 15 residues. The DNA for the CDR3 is TGTGCCAGCAGCGCCGACAGGGTTCGTCGAAACACCATATATTTT. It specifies CASSADRVRRNTIYF. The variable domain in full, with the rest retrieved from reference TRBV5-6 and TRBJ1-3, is DAGVTQSPTHLIKTRGQQVTLRCSPKSGHDTVSWYQQALGQGPQFIFQYYEEEERQRGNFPDRFSGHQFPNYSSELNVNALLLGDSALYLCASSADRVRRNTIYFGEGSWLTVV.

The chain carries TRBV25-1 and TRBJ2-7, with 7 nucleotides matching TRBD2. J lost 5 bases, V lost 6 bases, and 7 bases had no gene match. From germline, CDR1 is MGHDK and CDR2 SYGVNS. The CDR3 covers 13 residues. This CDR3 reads CASRGGGFNEQYF. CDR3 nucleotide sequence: TGTGCCAGCAGGGGGGGAGGGTTCAACGAGCAGTACTTC.

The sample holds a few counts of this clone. The CDR3 DNA follows: TGTGCCATCACTCCGGGAGAATACAATGAGCAGTTCTTC. Translating gives CAITPGEYNEQFF. The V and J genes are TRBV10-3 and TRBJ2-1; D is perhaps TRBD2 (6 bases). This CDR3 has 13 residues. Trimming took 7 bases from V and 4 from J, leaving 11 bases between them. CDR1 and CDR2 (germline): ENHRY, SYGVKD.

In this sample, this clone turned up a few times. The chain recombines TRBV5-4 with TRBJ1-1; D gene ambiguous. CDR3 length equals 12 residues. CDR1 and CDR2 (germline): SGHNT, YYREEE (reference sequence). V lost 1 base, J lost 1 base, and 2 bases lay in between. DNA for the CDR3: TGTGCCAGCAGCTTGCGGAACACTGAAGCTTTCTTT. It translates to CASSLRNTEAFF.

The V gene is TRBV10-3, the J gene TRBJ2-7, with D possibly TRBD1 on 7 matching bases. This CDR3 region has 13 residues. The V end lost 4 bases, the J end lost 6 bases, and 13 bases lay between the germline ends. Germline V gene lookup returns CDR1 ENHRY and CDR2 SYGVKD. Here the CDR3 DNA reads TGTGCCATCAGTGGTAGGCAGGGGGGCGAGCAGTACTTC. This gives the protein CAISGRQGGEQYF.

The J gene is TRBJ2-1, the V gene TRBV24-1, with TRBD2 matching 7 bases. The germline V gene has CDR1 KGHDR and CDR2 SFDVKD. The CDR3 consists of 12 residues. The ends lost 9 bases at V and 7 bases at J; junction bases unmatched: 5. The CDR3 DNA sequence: TGTGCCACCGGACTAGGAGGGAATGAGCAGTTCTTC. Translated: CATGLGGNEQFF.

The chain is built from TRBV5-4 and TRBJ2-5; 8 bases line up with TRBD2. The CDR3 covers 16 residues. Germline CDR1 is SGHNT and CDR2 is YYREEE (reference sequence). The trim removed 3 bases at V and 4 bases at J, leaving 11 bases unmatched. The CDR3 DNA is TGTGCCAGCAGCTCCTTCACTAGCGGAGCTCGAGAGACCCAGTACTTC. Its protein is CASSSFTSGARETQYF.

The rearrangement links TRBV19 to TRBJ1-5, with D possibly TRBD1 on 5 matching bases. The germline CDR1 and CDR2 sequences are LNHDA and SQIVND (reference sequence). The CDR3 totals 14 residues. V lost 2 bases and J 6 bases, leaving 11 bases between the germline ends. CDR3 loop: CASSIWGVGQPQHF. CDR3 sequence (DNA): TGTGCCAGTAGTATATGGGGGGTAGGTCAGCCCCAGCATTTT.

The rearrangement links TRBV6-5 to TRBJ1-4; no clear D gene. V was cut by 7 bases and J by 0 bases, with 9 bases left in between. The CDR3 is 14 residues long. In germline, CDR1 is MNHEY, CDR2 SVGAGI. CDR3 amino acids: CASTTGTTNEKLFF. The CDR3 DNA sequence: TGTGCCAGCACAACCGGGACAACTAATGAAAAACTGTTTTTT.

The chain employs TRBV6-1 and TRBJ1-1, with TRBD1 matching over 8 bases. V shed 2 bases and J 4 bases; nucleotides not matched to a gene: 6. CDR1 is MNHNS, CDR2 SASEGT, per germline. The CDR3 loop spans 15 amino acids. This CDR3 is CASSEISGQGTEAFF. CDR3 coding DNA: TGTGCCAGCAGTGAAATCTCCGGACAGGGCACTGAAGCTTTCTTT.

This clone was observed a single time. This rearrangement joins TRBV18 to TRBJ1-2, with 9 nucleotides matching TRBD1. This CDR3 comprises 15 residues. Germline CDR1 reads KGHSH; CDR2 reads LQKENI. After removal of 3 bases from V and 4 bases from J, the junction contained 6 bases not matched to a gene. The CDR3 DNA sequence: TGTGCCAGCTCACCCGGGACAGGGCTTGTCTATGGCTACACCTTC. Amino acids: CASSPGTGLVYGYTF.

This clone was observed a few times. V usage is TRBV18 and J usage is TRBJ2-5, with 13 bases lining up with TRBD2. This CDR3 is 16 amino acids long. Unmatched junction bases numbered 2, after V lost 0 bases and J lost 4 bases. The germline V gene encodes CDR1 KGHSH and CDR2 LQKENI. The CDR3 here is CASSPPTSGRTETQYF. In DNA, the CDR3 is TGTGCCAGCTCACCACCGACTAGCGGGAGGACAGAGACCCAGTACTTC.

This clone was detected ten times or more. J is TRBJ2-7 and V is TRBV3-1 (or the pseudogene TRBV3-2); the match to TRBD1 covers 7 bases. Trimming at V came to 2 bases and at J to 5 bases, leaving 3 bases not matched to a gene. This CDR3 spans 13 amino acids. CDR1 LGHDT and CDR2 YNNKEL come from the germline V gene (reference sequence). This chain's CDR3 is CASSQLTGDEQYF. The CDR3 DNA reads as TGTGCCAGCAGCCAACTTACAGGGGACGAGCAGTACTTC.

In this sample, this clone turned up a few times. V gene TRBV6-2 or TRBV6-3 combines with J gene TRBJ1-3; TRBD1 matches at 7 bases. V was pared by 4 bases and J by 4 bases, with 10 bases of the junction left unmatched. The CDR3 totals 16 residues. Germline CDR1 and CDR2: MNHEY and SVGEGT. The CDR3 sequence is CASSFYSTGKGNTIYF. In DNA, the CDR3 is TGTGCCAGCAGTTTCTATTCGACAGGGAAAGGAAACACCATATATTTT.

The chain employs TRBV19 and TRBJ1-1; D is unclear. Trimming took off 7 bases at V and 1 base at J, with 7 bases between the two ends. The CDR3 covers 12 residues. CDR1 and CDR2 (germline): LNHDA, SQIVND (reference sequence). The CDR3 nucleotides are TGTGCCAGTAACCTACCGAACACTGAAGCTTTCTTT. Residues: CASNLPNTEAFF.

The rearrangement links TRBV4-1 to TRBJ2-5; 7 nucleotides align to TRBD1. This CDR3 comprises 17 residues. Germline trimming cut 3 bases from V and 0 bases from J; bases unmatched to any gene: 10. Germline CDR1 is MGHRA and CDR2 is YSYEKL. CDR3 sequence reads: CASSQYYGTADQETQYF. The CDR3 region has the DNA TGCGCCAGCAGCCAGTATTACGGGACAGCTGACCAAGAGACCCAGTACTTC.

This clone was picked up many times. The chain's CDR3 is CATKQGPNQPQHF. DNA for the CDR3: TGTGCCACCAAACAGGGTCCCAATCAGCCCCAGCATTTT. The chain combines TRBV6-5 with TRBJ1-5; D possibly corresponds to TRBD1 (6 bases). V lost 10 bases to trimming and J lost 3 bases, with 13 bases between them. The CDR3 has 13 amino acids. Germline V gene sequence: CDR1 MNHEY, CDR2 SVGAGI.

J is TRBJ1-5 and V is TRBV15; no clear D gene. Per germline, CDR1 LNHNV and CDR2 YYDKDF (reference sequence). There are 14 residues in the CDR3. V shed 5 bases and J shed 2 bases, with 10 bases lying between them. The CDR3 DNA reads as TGTGCCACCAGCGGCGGGAGGGGCAATCAGCCCCAGCATTTT. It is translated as CATSGGRGNQPQHF.

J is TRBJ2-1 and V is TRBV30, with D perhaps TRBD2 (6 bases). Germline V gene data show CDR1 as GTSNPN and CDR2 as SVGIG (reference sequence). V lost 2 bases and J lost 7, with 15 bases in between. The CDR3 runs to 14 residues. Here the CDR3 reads CAWSPRLGTNEQFF. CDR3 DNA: TGTGCCTGGAGTCCTCGACTAGGAACGAATGAGCAGTTCTTC.

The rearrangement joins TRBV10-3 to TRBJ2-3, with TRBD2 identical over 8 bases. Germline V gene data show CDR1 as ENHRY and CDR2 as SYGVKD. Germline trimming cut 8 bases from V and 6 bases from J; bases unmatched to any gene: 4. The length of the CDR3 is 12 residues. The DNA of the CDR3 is TGTGCCATCGCCCGGGGGGGGGATACGCAGTATTTT. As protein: CAIARGGDTQYF.

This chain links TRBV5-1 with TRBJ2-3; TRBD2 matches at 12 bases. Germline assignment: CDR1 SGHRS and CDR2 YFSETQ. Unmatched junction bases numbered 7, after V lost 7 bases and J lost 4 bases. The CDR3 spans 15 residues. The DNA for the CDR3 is TGCGCCAGCCAGCTAGCGGGAGGGCGGGCAGATACGCAGTATTTT. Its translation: CASQLAGGRADTQYF.